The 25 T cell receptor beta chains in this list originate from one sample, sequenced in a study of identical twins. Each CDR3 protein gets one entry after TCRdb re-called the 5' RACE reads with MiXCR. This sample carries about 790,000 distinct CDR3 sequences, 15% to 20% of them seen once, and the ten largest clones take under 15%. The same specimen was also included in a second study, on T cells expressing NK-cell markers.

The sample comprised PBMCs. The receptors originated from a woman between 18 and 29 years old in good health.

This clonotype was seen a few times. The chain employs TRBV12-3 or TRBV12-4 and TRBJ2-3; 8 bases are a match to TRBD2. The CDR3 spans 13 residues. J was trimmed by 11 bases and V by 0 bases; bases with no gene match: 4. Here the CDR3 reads CASSLAQGLGQYF. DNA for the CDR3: TGTGCCAGCAGTTTAGCGCAGGGACTAGGGCAGTATTTT.

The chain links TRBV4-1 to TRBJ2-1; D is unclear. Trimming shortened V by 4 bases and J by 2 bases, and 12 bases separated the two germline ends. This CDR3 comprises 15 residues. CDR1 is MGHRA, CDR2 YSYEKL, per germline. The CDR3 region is CASSPEGAAYNEQFF. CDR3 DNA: TGCGCCAGCAGCCCAGAAGGTGCGGCCTACAATGAGCAGTTCTTC.

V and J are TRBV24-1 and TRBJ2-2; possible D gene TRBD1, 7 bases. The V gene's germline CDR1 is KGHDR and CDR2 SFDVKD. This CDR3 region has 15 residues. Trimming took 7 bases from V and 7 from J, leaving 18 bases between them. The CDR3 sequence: CATRAGTAGHGELFF. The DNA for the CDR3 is TGTGCCACCAGAGCCGGGACAGCGGGCCACGGGGAGCTGTTTTTT.

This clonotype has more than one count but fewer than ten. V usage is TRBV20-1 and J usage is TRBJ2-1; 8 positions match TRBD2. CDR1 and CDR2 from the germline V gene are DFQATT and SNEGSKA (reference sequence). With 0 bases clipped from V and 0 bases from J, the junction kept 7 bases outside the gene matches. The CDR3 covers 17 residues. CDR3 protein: CSARDPLAVSSYNEQFF. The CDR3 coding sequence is TGCAGTGCTAGAGATCCACTAGCGGTTAGCTCCTACAATGAGCAGTTCTTC.

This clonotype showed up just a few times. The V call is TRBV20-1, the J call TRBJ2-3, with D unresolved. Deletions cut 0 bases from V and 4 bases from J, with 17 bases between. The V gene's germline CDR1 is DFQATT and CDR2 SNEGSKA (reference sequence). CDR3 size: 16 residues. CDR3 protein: CSARDLPEAGSDTQYF. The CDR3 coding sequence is TGCAGTGCTAGAGATCTTCCTGAAGCTGGGTCAGATACGCAGTATTTT.

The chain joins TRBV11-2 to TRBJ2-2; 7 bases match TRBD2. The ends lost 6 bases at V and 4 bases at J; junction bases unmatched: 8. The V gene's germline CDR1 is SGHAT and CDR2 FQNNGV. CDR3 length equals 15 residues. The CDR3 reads CASRKDGGSTGELFF. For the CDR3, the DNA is TGTGCCAGCAGAAAAGACGGGGGGAGCACCGGGGAGCTGTTTTTT.

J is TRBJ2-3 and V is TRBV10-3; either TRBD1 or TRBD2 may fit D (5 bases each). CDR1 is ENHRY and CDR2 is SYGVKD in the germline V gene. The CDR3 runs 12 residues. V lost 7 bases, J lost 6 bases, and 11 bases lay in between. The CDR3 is CAIMVWGDTQYF. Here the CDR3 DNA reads TGTGCCATCATGGTTTGGGGGGATACGCAGTATTTT.

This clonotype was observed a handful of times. CDR3 sequence: CASSLYLNQPQHF. The CDR3 DNA is TGTGCCAGCAGCTTGTACCTGAATCAGCCCCAGCATTTT. The chain uses TRBV7-6 and TRBJ1-5; unclear D gene. Trimming removed 3 bases from V and 4 bases from J, with 7 bases in between. Looked up from germline, CDR1 is SGHVS and CDR2 is FNYEAQ. This CDR3 spans 13 amino acids.

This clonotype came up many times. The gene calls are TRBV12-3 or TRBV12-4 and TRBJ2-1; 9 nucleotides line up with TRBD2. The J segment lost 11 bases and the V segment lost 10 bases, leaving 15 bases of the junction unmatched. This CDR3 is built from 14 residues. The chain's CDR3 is CATAGGLRADQQFF. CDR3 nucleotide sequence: TGTGCCACAGCGGGGGGCCTTCGGGCCGATCAGCAGTTCTTC.

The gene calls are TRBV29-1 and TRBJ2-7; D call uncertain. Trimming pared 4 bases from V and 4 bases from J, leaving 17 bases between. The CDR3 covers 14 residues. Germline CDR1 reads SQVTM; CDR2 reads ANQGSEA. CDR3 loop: CSVALAATLYEQYF. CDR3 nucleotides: TGCAGCGTTGCGCTTGCAGCGACTTTATACGAGCAGTACTTC.

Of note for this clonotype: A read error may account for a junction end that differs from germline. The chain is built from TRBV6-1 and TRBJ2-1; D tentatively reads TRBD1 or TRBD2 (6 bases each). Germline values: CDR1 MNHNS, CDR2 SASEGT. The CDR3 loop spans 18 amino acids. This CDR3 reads CDSSEGGLRRSSYNEQFF. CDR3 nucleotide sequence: TGTGACAGCAGTGAGGGGGGCCTTAGGAGGAGCTCCTACAATGAGCAGTTCTTC.

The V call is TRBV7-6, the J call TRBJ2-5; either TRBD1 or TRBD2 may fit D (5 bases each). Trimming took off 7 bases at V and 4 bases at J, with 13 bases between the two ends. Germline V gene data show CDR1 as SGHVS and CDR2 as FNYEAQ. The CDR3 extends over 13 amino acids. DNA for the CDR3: TGTGCCAGCAACGGGGCTGCCGGAGAGACCCAGTACTTC. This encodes CASNGAAGETQYF.

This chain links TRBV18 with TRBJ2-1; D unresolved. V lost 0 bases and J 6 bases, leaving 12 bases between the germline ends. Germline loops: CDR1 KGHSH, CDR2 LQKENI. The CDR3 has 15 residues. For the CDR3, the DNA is TGTGCCAGCTCACCACCGTTCGAGAGCACCAATGAGCAGTTCTTC. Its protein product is CASSPPFESTNEQFF.

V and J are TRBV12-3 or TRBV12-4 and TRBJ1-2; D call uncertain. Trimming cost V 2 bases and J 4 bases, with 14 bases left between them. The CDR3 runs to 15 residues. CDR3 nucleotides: TGTGCCAGCAGTTTAAGAGTTTCCGAAATCTATGGCTACACCTTC. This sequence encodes CASSLRVSEIYGYTF.

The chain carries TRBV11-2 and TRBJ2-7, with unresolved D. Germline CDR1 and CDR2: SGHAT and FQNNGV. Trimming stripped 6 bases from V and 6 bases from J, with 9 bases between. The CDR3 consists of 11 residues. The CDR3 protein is CASRLRLEQYF. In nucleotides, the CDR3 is TGTGCCAGCAGACTCAGGCTCGAGCAGTACTTC.

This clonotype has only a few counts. The CDR3 region is CATSRAGQGNNEQFF. In nucleotides, the CDR3 is TGTGCCACCAGCAGAGCGGGACAGGGTAACAATGAGCAGTTCTTC. The chain is built from TRBV15 and TRBJ2-1, with 9 bases matching TRBD1. The germline V gene encodes CDR1 LNHNV and CDR2 YYDKDF (reference sequence). J was trimmed by 5 bases and V by 1 base; bases with no gene match: 3. The CDR3 has 15 residues.

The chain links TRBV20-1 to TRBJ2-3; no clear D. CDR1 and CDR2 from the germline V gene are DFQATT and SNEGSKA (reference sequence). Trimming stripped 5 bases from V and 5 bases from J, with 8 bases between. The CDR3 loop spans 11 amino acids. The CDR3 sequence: CSAPTLDTQYF. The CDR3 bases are TGCAGTGCTCCGACTCTAGATACGCAGTATTTT.

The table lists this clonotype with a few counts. CDR3 coding DNA: TGTGCCAGCAACCGACTAGGCGGCTCCTACGAGCAGTACTTC. The encoded protein is CASNRLGGSYEQYF. The J gene is TRBJ2-7, the V gene TRBV7-2; a possible D gene is TRBD2 (6 bases). The CDR3 extends over 14 amino acids. The V end lost 7 bases, the J end lost 0 bases, and 13 bases lay between the germline ends. CDR1 and CDR2 from the germline V gene are SGHTA and FQGNSA.

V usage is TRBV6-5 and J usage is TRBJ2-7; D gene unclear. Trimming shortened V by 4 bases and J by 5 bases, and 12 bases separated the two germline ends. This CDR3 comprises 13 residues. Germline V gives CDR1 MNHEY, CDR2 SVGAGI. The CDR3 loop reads CASSSVGWDEQYF. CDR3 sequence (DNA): TGTGCCAGCAGTTCCGTCGGATGGGACGAGCAGTACTTC.

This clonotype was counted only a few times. This CDR3 reads CATGNGYSTSTDTQYF. The CDR3 nucleotides read TGTGCCACCGGAAACGGGTATTCCACTAGCACAGATACGCAGTATTTT. The V gene is TRBV19, the J gene TRBJ2-3; D gene ambiguous. V lost 10 bases, J lost 0 bases, and 20 bases lay in between. Germline assignment: CDR1 LNHDA and CDR2 SQIVND (reference sequence). CDR3 size: 16 residues.

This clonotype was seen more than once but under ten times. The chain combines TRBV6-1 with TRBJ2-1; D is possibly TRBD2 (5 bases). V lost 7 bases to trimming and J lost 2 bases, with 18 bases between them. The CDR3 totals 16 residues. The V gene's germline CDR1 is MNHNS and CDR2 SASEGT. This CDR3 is CASTALGGGAYNEQFF. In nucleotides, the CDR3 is TGTGCCAGCACCGCACTAGGAGGAGGTGCCTACAATGAGCAGTTCTTC.

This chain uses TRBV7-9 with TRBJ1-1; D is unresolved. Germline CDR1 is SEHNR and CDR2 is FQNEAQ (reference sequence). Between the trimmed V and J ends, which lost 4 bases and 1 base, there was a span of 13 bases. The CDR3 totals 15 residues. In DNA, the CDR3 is TGTGCCAGCAGCTGGGCACAGACGGAGAACACTGAAGCTTTCTTT. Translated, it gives CASSWAQTENTEAFF.

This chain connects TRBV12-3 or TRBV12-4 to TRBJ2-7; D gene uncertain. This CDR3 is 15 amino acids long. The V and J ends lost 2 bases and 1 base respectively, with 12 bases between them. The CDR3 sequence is CASSLLGGASYEQYF. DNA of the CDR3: TGTGCCAGCAGTTTACTGGGTGGAGCTTCCTACGAGCAGTACTTC.

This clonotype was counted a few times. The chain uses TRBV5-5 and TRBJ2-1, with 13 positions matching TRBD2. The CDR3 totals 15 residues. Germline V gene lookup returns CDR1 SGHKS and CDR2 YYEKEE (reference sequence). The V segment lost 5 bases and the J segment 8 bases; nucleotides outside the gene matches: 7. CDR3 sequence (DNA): TGTGCCAGCAGAGTAGGGACTAGCGGGGTATATGAGCAGTTCTTC. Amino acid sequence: CASRVGTSGVYEQFF. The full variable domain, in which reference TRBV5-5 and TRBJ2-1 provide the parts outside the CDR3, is DAGVTQSPTHLIKTRGQQVTLRCSPISGHKSVSWYQQVLGQGPQFIFQYYEKEERGRGNFPDRFSARQFPNYSSELNVNALLLGDSALYLCASRVGTSGVYEQFFGPGTRLTVL.

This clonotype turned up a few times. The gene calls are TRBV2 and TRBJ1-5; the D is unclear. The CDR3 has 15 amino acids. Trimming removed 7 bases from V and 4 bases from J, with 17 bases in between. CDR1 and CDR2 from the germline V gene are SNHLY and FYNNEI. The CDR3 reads CASTLENSLNQPQHF. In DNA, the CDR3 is TGTGCCAGCACCCTCGAGAACAGCCTTAATCAGCCCCAGCATTTT.